The present T cell receptor (beta chain) was sequenced within a study of control samples from healthy donors and cancer patients. V was shortened by 5 bases and J by 0 bases, with 12 bases between the two germline ends. The CDR3 covers 14 residues. CDR1 is SGHRS and CDR2 is YFSETQ in the germline V gene. Produced via immunoSEQ multiplex PCR; TCRdb's table is partial and in-frame only. The sample records 75,000 to 95,000 clones, about 88% being singletons. This chain connects TRBV5-1 to TRBJ2-7; a possible D gene is TRBD1 (5 bases). The sequence derives from a woman aged 45-59 years in good health. Sequenced input: blood. The CDR3 protein is CASRHTTDSYEQYF. The CDR3 region has the DNA TGCGCCAGCAGACATACGACAGACTCCTACGAGCAGTACTTC.